This TCR beta chain is from a study of shared clonotypes between healthy human individuals. This clone was counted a single time. Its antigen is still unknown. The data were produced by immunoSEQ multiplex PCR, yet TCRdb's version contains in-frame clones alone and is incomplete. The sample has approximately 1.5 million clones, around 98.5% seen once. Study results and caveats: A generally larger estimated richness was seen in naive subsets than in memory subsets. Since donors were few, the genetic and exposure-history diversity represented was limited.

The CDR3 is 16 amino acids. Germline-derived CDR1 and CDR2 are SGDLS and YYNGEE. V shed 0 bases, J shed 4 bases, and the junction held 9 bases outside the gene matches. The V and J genes are TRBV9 and TRBJ1-1, with TRBD1 matching 7 bases. The specimen sequenced was naive CD4+ T cells sorted from blood. Subset reported: CD45RA+ positively selected. This TCR was sampled from a man under 40 in good health. The CDR3 sequence is CASSVAGQALPTEAFF. For the CDR3, the DNA is TGTGCCAGCAGCGTAGCCGGACAGGCCCTACCCACTGAAGCTTTCTTT. Full variable domain (outside the CDR3, taken from reference TRBV9 and TRBJ1-1): DSGVTQTPKHLITATGQRVTLRCSPRSGDLSVYWYQQSLDQGLQFLIQYYNGEERAKGNILERFSAQQFPDLHSELNLSSLELGDSALYFCASSVAGQALPTEAFFGQGTRLTVV.